Shown below are 32 T cell receptor beta chains from a single sample sequenced in a study of identifying expanded T cells in peripheral blood. Assay: immunoSEQ multiplex PCR; the TCRdb copy retains only in-frame clones and omits some. This sample yields about 91,000 clones, of which 88% are seen a single time; roughly 4% belongs to the top ten. The sample consisted of blood. The receptors were sampled from a person aged 18-69 years in good health.

The CDR3 coding sequence is TGTGCCTGGAGTGTACTGGGGATGGCGCAGTATTTT. It encodes CAWSVLGMAQYF. J is TRBJ2-3 and V is TRBV30; D remains ambiguous. The ends were cut back, 0 bases at V and 10 bases at J, with 11 bases in the middle. Germline V gene data show CDR1 as GTSNPN and CDR2 as SVGIG (reference sequence). CDR3 length equals 12 residues.

Here the CDR3 reads CAWAGRYEQYF. The CDR3 DNA reads as TGTGCCTGGGCAGGGCGGTACGAGCAGTACTTC. This chain joins TRBV30 and TRBJ2-7, with D tentatively TRBD1 (5 bases). The germline gives CDR1 GTSNPN, CDR2 SVGIG (reference sequence). The ends were cut back, 5 bases at V and 4 bases at J, with 9 bases in the middle. This CDR3 is built from 11 residues.

This chain uses TRBV9 with TRBJ2-1, with D maybe TRBD2 (5 bases). Germline V gives CDR1 SGDLS, CDR2 YYNGEE. The length of the CDR3 is 15 residues. The V end was cut by 2 bases, the J end by 9 bases, with 18 bases between. The CDR3 nucleotides are TGTGCCAGCAGCGTGCTAGGCGGGTCGATCGGTGAGCAGTTCTTC. Encoded protein: CASSVLGGSIGEQFF.

This chain uses TRBV5-6 with TRBJ2-7; TRBD1 agrees at 9 bases. The germline gives CDR1 SGHDT, CDR2 YYEEEE. After removal of 4 bases from V and 4 bases from J, the junction contained 6 bases not matched to a gene. The CDR3 has 14 residues. CDR3 residues: CASSPTGGGYEQYF. The CDR3 DNA reads as TGTGCCAGCAGCCCAACAGGGGGCGGTTACGAGCAGTACTTC. The complete variable domain, with remaining parts taken from reference TRBV5-6 and TRBJ2-7, reads DAGVTQSPTHLIKTRGQQVTLRCSPKSGHDTVSWYQQALGQGPQFIFQYYEEEERQRGNFPDRFSGHQFPNYSSELNVNALLLGDSALYLCASSPTGGGYEQYFGPGTRLTVT.

The genes are TRBV19 and TRBJ2-6; the match to TRBD1 covers 12 bases. J gave up 2 bases and V 3 bases, and 2 bases lay outside the gene matches. CDR1 and CDR2 from the germline V gene are LNHDA and SQIVND (reference sequence). The CDR3 runs 17 residues. DNA for the CDR3: TGTGCCAGTAGTATCTGGGACAGGGGGCCTGGGGCCAACGTCCTGACTTTC. It codes for CASSIWDRGPGANVLTF.

This chain joins TRBV5-6 and TRBJ2-5; D unresolved. Trimming took 0 bases from V and 5 from J, leaving 8 bases between them. This CDR3 is 13 amino acids long. Germline V gene data show CDR1 as SGHDT and CDR2 as YYEEEE. CDR3 loop: CASSLEGWETQYF. CDR3 DNA sequence: TGTGCCAGCAGCTTGGAAGGTTGGGAGACCCAGTACTTC.

The gene calls are TRBV4-1 and TRBJ1-6; D gene ambiguous. This CDR3 is 16 amino acids long. Per germline, CDR1 MGHRA and CDR2 YSYEKL. V dropped 1 base and J dropped 6 bases, with 13 bases sitting between them. CDR3 in amino acids: CASSQVSSGFNSPLHF. DNA of the CDR3: TGCGCCAGCAGCCAAGTGTCGTCCGGGTTTAATTCACCCCTCCACTTT.

This clone was detected a few times. The chain is built from TRBV9 and TRBJ2-7; TRBD1 might be the D (7 bases). This CDR3 region has 13 residues. Germline CDR1 SGDLS, CDR2 YYNGEE. V was shortened by 0 bases and J by 8 bases, with 12 bases between the two germline ends. The chain's CDR3 is CASSVEEGAQQYF. The CDR3 DNA follows: TGTGCCAGCAGCGTAGAGGAGGGGGCCCAGCAGTACTTC.

The CDR3 DNA is TGTGCCAGCTCACCGAAGACAGCCTCTGGAAACACCATATATTTT. It translates to CASSPKTASGNTIYF. The rearrangement uses TRBV18 and TRBJ1-3, with D possibly being TRBD1 (5 bases). Per germline, CDR1 KGHSH and CDR2 LQKENI. The CDR3 consists of 15 residues. Trimming took 3 bases from V and 0 from J, leaving 9 bases between them.

This chain connects TRBV5-1 to TRBJ2-3, with 7 nucleotides matching TRBD2. The ends lost 5 bases at V and 5 bases at J; junction bases unmatched: 14. This CDR3 has 16 residues. From germline, CDR1 is SGHRS and CDR2 YFSETQ. The DNA of the CDR3 is TGCGCCAGCAGTTCGTCACTAGCGCCTGGGGAAGATACGCAGTATTTT. It yields the protein CASSSSLAPGEDTQYF.

The rearrangement links TRBV5-4 to TRBJ2-6, with D perhaps TRBD1 (6 bases). The CDR3 spans 16 residues. Germline assignment: CDR1 SGHNT and CDR2 YYREEE (reference sequence). Trimming left V 2 bases short and J 3 bases short, with 12 bases between. CDR3 residues: CASSFGGANGANVLTF. DNA of the CDR3: TGTGCCAGCAGCTTTGGGGGCGCGAATGGGGCCAACGTCCTGACTTTC.

This chain links TRBV2 with TRBJ2-1, with 7 positions matching TRBD2. Trimming removed 9 bases from V and 8 bases from J; junction bases left unmatched: 1. Germline CDR1 is SNHLY and CDR2 is FYNNEI. CDR3 length: 10 amino acids. The chain's CDR3 is CASGGDEQFF. DNA of the CDR3: TGTGCCAGTGGGGGGGATGAGCAGTTCTTC.

The CDR3 DNA reads as TGTGCCAGCAGCTACCCTTATTCGGGGCGGGAGGGCGGCGATGAGCAGTTCTTC. This codes for CASSYPYSGREGGDEQFF. V usage is TRBV28 and J usage is TRBJ2-1; the match to TRBD2 covers 9 bases. The CDR3 spans 18 residues. The V gene end was trimmed by 6 bases and the J gene end by 8 bases; junction bases not matched to a gene: 20. The germline V gene has CDR1 MDHEN and CDR2 SYDVKM. Filled out from reference TRBV28 and TRBJ2-1, the complete variable domain reads DVKVTQSSRYLVKRTGEKVFLECVQDMDHENMFWYRQDPGLGLRLIYFSYDVKMKEKGDIPEGYSVSREKKERFSLILESASTNQTSMYLCASSYPYSGREGGDEQFFGPGTRLTVL.

The J gene is TRBJ1-4, the V gene TRBV6-1; the match to TRBD1 covers 9 bases. In germline, CDR1 is MNHNS, CDR2 SASEGT. Losses at the gene ends were 6 bases for V and 7 bases for J; bases not matched to a gene: 6. The CDR3 sequence is 14 residues long. CDR3 nucleotides: TGTGCCAGCAGCCTCGGGACAGGGAGTGAAAAACTGTTTTTT. It yields the protein CASSLGTGSEKLFF.

This chain uses TRBV7-5 with TRBJ2-2; the table's D call of TRBD1 was not tested on the DNA. TRBV7-5 is described as a pseudogene. This CDR3 is built from 18 residues. CDR3 bases: TGTGTCAGAAGGTTACCGGGACAGGGGCGTTTGGACACCGGGGAGCTGTTTTTT. Translation gives CVRRLPGQGRLDTGELFF.

The gene calls are TRBV2 and TRBJ1-6; no reliable D call. In germline, CDR1 is SNHLY, CDR2 FYNNEI. The CDR3 sequence is 16 residues long. V was cut by 2 bases and J by 5 bases, with 13 bases left in between. CDR3 protein: CASSESGGYDNSPLHF. The CDR3 DNA is TGTGCCAGCAGTGAATCAGGAGGGTACGATAATTCACCCCTCCACTTT. Full variable domain (remainder filled in from reference TRBV2 and TRBJ1-6): EPEVTQTPSHQVTQMGQEVILRCVPISNHLYFYWYRQILGQKVEFLVSFYNNEISEKSEIFDDQFSVERPDGSNFTLKIRSTKLEDSAMYFCASSESGGYDNSPLHFGNGTRLTVT.

The chain recombines TRBV19 with TRBJ2-1, with 11 positions matching TRBD2. The CDR3 length is 15 residues. Germline loops: CDR1 LNHDA, CDR2 SQIVND (reference sequence). V lost 8 bases and J lost 10; bases outside the gene matches: 13. CDR3 sequence reads: CASDSGRVLNEEQFF. In DNA form, the CDR3 reads TGTGCCAGTGATAGCGGGAGGGTCCTCAATGAAGAGCAGTTCTTC.

This clone was counted only a few times. This sequence joins TRBV5-1 and TRBJ1-6, with TRBD1 matching over 9 bases. V lost 0 bases to trimming and J lost 7 bases; unmatched junction nucleotides: 2. This CDR3 contains 15 residues. CDR1 is SGHRS and CDR2 is YFSETQ in the germline V gene. CDR3 in amino acids: CASSLGQGGNSPLHF. The CDR3 nucleotides read TGCGCCAGCAGCTTGGGACAGGGGGGCAATTCACCCCTCCACTTT.

This clone was observed once. The chain is built from TRBV7-9 and TRBJ2-7, with TRBD1 as a possible D gene (6 bases). Germline V lookup: CDR1 SEHNR, CDR2 FQNEAQ (reference sequence). The CDR3 runs to 16 residues. V shed 4 bases and J shed 2 bases, with 18 bases lying between them. CDR3 sequence (DNA): TGTGCCAGCAGCTATGGACAGACCATTTCTACCTACGAGCAGTACTTC. Translating gives CASSYGQTISTYEQYF. Supplemented by reference TRBV7-9 and TRBJ2-7, the full variable domain reads DTGVSQNPRHKITKRGQNVTFRCDPISEHNRLYWYRQTLGQGPEFLTYFQNEAQLEKSRLLSDRFSAERPKGSFSTLEIQRTEQGDSAMYLCASSYGQTISTYEQYFGPGTRLTVT.

The chain couples TRBV5-6 to TRBJ2-3; D call uncertain. This CDR3 is built from 13 residues. V was trimmed by 4 bases and J by 4 bases, leaving 10 bases between them. Germline assignment: CDR1 SGHDT and CDR2 YYEEEE. The CDR3 DNA reads TGTGCCAGCAGCCAGGAACCGGCAGATACGCAGTATTTT. Its protein product is CASSQEPADTQYF.

The chain combines TRBV28 with TRBJ1-5; D might be TRBD1 (5 bases). V gave up 4 bases and J gave up 5 bases, with 9 bases separating them. Per germline, CDR1 MDHEN and CDR2 SYDVKM. The CDR3 has 13 amino acids. The CDR3 sequence is CASSWDVYQPQHF. CDR3 bases: TGTGCCAGCAGTTGGGACGTCTATCAGCCCCAGCATTTT.

The rearrangement links TRBV9 to TRBJ2-1; tentatively, D is TRBD2 (5 bases). V was shortened by 0 bases and J by 4 bases, with 17 bases between the two germline ends. The CDR3 has 17 amino acids. Germline V gene data show CDR1 as SGDLS and CDR2 as YYNGEE. This CDR3 is CASSVAGRGTPYNEQFF. For the CDR3, the DNA is TGTGCCAGCAGCGTAGCGGGTCGGGGAACCCCTTACAATGAGCAGTTCTTC.

This chain uses TRBV7-3 with TRBJ2-1, with a tentative D call TRBD2 (5 bases). Trimming stripped 7 bases from V and 8 bases from J, with 18 bases between. The V gene's germline CDR1 is SGHTA and CDR2 FQGTGA. This CDR3 has 14 residues. Here the CDR3 DNA reads TGTGCCAGCACCAGTCGGGGTACTAGAGATGAGCAGTTCTTC. It encodes CASTSRGTRDEQFF.

This clone was recorded only once. The chain joins TRBV6-1 to TRBJ2-6; unclear D gene. Germline CDR1 MNHNS, CDR2 SASEGT. CDR3 length: 15 residues. Trimming shortened V by 1 base and J by 1 base, and 5 bases separated the two germline ends. In nucleotides, the CDR3 is TGTGCCAGCAGTGAAGTCAGGTCTGGGGCCAACGTCCTGACTTTC. Translating gives CASSEVRSGANVLTF.

The gene calls are TRBV7-8 and TRBJ1-5; unclear D gene. The CDR3 has 15 residues. CDR1 and CDR2 from the germline V gene are SGHVS and FQNEAQ. The V end lost 5 bases, the J end lost 2 bases, and 13 bases lay between the germline ends. Here the CDR3 reads CASSPVEGGNQPQHF. CDR3 in DNA: TGTGCCAGCAGCCCAGTCGAAGGAGGCAATCAGCCCCAGCATTTT.

A note on this clone: At one end, the junction sequence differs from germline, possibly due to a read error. V usage is TRBV5-1 and J usage is TRBJ1-4; D may be TRBD1 (6 bases). Germline V gives CDR1 SGHRS, CDR2 YFSETQ. The CDR3 runs to 14 residues. CDR3 sequence: CATSQQGTNEKLFF. In DNA form, the CDR3 reads TGCGCCACCAGCCAACAGGGAACTAATGAAAAACTGTTTTTT. Filled out from reference TRBV5-1 and TRBJ1-4, the complete variable domain reads KAGVTQTPRYLIKTRGQQVTLSCSPISGHRSVSWYQQTPGQGLQFLFEYFSETQRNKGNFPGRFSGRQFSNSRSEMNVSTLELGDSALYLCATSQQGTNEKLFFGSGTQLSVL.

The V gene is TRBV29-1, the J gene TRBJ2-2; D unclear. Trimming removed 0 bases from V and 8 bases from J, with 10 bases in between. The CDR3 extends over 13 amino acids. Germline V gene lookup returns CDR1 SQVTM and CDR2 ANQGSEA. In DNA form, the CDR3 reads TGCAGCGTTGAAGATCACGTTGGTGGGGAGCTGTTTTTT. Translating it yields CSVEDHVGGELFF.

The chain joins TRBV27 to TRBJ2-7; tentatively, D is TRBD1 (6 bases). V was clipped by 5 bases and J by 4 bases, with 12 bases between them. CDR3 length: 13 residues. The V gene's germline CDR1 is MNHEY and CDR2 SMNVEV (reference sequence). The CDR3 sequence is CASSTYREYEQYF. CDR3 bases: TGTGCCAGCAGTACGTACAGGGAATACGAGCAGTACTTC.

The chain is built from TRBV4-1 and TRBJ2-7; D remains ambiguous. The germline CDR1 and CDR2 sequences are MGHRA and YSYEKL. This CDR3 is 14 amino acids long. The V and J ends lost 0 bases and 7 bases respectively, with 13 bases between them. The CDR3: CASSQDTGAGEQYF. CDR3 bases: TGCGCCAGCAGCCAAGATACCGGAGCTGGGGAGCAGTACTTC.

In its sample, this clone was seen a few times. The chain carries TRBV27 and TRBJ2-4; no reliable D call. Per the germline V gene, CDR1 is MNHEY and CDR2 is SMNVEV (reference sequence). CDR3 length equals 16 residues. V was shortened by 2 bases and J by 0 bases, with 11 bases between the two germline ends. This CDR3 reads CASSLHPSLAKNIQYF. CDR3 nucleotide sequence: TGTGCCAGCAGTTTACACCCGTCCTTAGCCAAAAACATTCAGTACTTC.

In this sample, this clone turned up once. The chain uses TRBV4-3 and TRBJ2-7; 12 bases map to TRBD2. The trim removed 1 base at V and 7 bases at J, leaving 20 bases unmatched. Looked up from germline, CDR1 is LGHNA and CDR2 is YSLEER. This CDR3 contains 20 residues. As DNA, the CDR3 is TGCGCCAGCAGCCAAGTCCCCCCGGGGACTAGCGGGTTTTTTTCTCGGGAGCAGTACTTC. Translated, it gives CASSQVPPGTSGFFSREQYF.

The chain links TRBV10-3 to TRBJ1-1; 7 positions agree with TRBD1. CDR3 size: 14 residues. The V segment lost 5 bases and the J segment 6 bases; nucleotides outside the gene matches: 9. The germline CDR1 and CDR2 sequences are ENHRY and SYGVKD. The CDR3 DNA is TGTGCCATCAGTCCAACAGGGGAGACCGCTGAAGCTTTCTTT. This translates into CAISPTGETAEAFF.